This TCR beta chain appears in the sequencing data of a study of early T cells in non-severe SARS-CoV-2 infection. Across the study: Chains from this unsorted whole-blood bulk RNA could not be paired. Study results and caveats: Using VDJdb, the matching emphasized anti-spike CD8 responses while missing private and CD4 specificities.

Unique molecular identifiers were added to individual cDNA molecules. TCRdb ran MiXCR on the 5' RACE reads and lists one entry per CDR3 protein. The sample consists of around 84,000 distinct CDR3 sequences, roughly a tenth of them appearing once. CDR1 SNHLY and CDR2 FYNNEI come from the germline V gene. The CDR3 has 12 residues. The ends were cut back, 5 bases at V and 8 bases at J, with 10 bases in the middle. This clonotype showed up many times. The target antigen is unknown. The chain is built from TRBV2 and TRBJ2-1, with D unresolved. This TCR came from an adult who was a healthcare worker with PCR-confirmed SARS-CoV-2 infection or an uninfected control (not recorded which). Sequenced here: whole blood, sampled at baseline. CDR3 loop: CASSFSNYEQFF. DNA for the CDR3: TGTGCCAGCAGTTTCTCCAATTATGAGCAGTTCTTC. Together with reference TRBV2 and TRBJ2-1, the CDR3 gives the full variable domain: EPEVTQTPSHQVTQMGQEVILRCVPISNHLYFYWYRQILGQKVEFLVSFYNNEISEKSEIFDDQFSVERPDGSNFTLKIRSTKLEDSAMYFCASSFSNYEQFFGPGTRLTVL.